Below, one T cell receptor beta chain is given with its context. This table comes from immunoSEQ multiplex PCR, and its TCRdb copy is limited to in-frame clones, with some not included. This sample has about 660,000 clones; approximately 87% occur once, and the top ten carry around 0.0099%. V was trimmed by 6 bases and J by 4 bases, leaving 12 bases between them. CDR1 and CDR2 (germline): MNHEY, SMNVEV (reference sequence). The CDR3 is 13 residues long. The source of the sample is a study of shared T cell receptors in the human thymus. The sample was also reused in another study, on human thymus T cells.

The source of this sequence is a boy under three years old with a congenital heart defect. V gene TRBV27 combines with J gene TRBJ1-1; TRBD1 might be the D (6 bases). The sequenced sample consisted of thymocytes. CDR3 amino acids: CASSAEGGTEAFF. The CDR3, as DNA: TGTGCCAGCAGCGCGGAAGGGGGCACTGAAGCTTTCTTT.